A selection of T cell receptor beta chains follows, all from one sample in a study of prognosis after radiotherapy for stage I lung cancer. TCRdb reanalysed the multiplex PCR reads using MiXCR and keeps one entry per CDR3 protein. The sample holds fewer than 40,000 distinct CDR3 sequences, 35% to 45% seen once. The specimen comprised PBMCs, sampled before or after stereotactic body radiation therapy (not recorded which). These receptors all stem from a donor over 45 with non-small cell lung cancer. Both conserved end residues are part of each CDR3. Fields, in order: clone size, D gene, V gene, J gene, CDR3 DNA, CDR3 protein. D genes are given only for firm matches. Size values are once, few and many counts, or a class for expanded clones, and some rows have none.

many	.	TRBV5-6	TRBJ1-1	TGTGCCAGCAGCTTGGGGCAGGGAGGAACTGAAGCTTTCTTT	CASSLGQGGTEAFF
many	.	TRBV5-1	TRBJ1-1	TGCGCCAGCAGCTTGGGGGGGGGGACGGCCCTGAACACTGAAGCTTTCTTT	CASSLGGGTALNTEAFF
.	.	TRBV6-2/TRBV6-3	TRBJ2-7	TGTGCCAGCATCCACGACATGGCCCTAACCTACGAGCAGTACTTC	CASIHDMALTYEQYF
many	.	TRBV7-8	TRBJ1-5	TGTGCCAGCAGCTTAGGGTTGGCGTCAGGTCCCAATCAGCCCCAGCATTTT	CASSLGLASGPNQPQHF
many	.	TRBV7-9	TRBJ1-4	TGTGCCAGCAGCTTCGGTCCGGATAAAAAACTGTTTTTT	CASSFGPDKKLFF
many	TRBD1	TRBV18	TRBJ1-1	TGTGCCAGCTCACCGACAGGGGACACTGAAGCTTTCTTT	CASSPTGDTEAFF
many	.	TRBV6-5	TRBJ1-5	TGTGCCAGCAGTTACGACTCATCCGGCCATCAGCCCCAGCATTTT	CASSYDSSGHQPQHF
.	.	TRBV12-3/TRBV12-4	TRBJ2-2	TGTGCCAGCAGGCCGGTACAGGGCTCCTGGGAGCTGTTTTTT	CASRPVQGSWELFF
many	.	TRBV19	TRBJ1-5	TGTGCCGCAGTAAGGGGGAAGTTAGGGGCTCAGCCCCAGCATTTT	CAAVRGKLGAQPQHF
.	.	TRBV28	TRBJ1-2	TGTGCCAGCAGCGAAGCAGTTGGGATAGACTATGGCTACACCTTC	CASSEAVGIDYGYTF
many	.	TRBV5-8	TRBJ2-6	TGTGCCAGCAGCTCGATTACTGGGGCCAACGTCCTGACTTTC	CASSSITGANVLTF
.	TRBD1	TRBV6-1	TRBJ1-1	TGTGCCAGCAGTGGACAGGGATGGACTGAAGCTTTCTTT	CASSGQGWTEAFF
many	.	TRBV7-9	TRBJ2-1	TGTGCCAGCAGGTACTCAGGAACCCCTCTGTACAATGAGCAGTTCTTC	CASRYSGTPLYNEQFF
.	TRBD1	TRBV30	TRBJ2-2	TGTGCCTGGAACCGACAGGGGGTGAACACCGGGGAGCTGTTTTTT	CAWNRQGVNTGELFF
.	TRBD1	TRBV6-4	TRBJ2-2	TGTGCCAGCAGCATACGATCACCCGGGACAGTGACTTTCACCGGGGAGCTGTTTTTT	CASSIRSPGTVTFTGELFF
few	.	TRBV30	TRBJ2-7	TGTGCCTGGAAGGGGGTGGCAGATCAGGCCGAGCAGTACTTC	CAWKGVADQAEQYF
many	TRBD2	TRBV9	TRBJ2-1	TGTGCCAGCAGCGCCCTAGCGGGAGGGGCGAATGAGCAGTTCTTC	CASSALAGGANEQFF
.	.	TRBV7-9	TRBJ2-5	TGTGCCAGCAGCTTGGGGTTAGCTGGTTCCTTCCAAGAGACCCAGTACTTC	CASSLGLAGSFQETQYF
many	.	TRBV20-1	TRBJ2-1	TGCAGTGCTAGTCCCGGGGATGAGCAGTTCTTC	CSASPGDEQFF
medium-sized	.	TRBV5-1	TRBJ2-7	TGCGCCAGCAGCCTACAGGGTGGGGCCTACGAGCAGTACTTC	CASSLQGGAYEQYF
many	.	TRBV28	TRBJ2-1	TGTGCCAGCAGTCTAGGGGACATTTACAATGAGCAGTTCTTC	CASSLGDIYNEQFF
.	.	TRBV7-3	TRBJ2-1	TGTGCCAGCAGCTCTACCCCCGGGGCTAGGAATGAGCAGTTCTTC	CASSSTPGARNEQFF
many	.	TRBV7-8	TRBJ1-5	TGTGCCAGCAGCTTAGCGCTAGGGCCGTCCCAGCATTTT	CASSLALGPSQHF
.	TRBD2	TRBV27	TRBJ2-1	TGTGCCAGCAGCCCGGGACTAGCGGGAGTTGAGCAGTTCTTC	CASSPGLAGVEQFF
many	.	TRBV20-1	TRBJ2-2	TGCAGTGCTAGAACTGCGGGGACCGGGGAGCTGTTTTTT	CSARTAGTGELFF
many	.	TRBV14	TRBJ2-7	TGTGCCAGCAGCCACCCGGGGAGCTACGAGCAGTACTTC	CASSHPGSYEQYF
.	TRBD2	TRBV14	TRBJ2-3	TGTGCCAGCAGCCAAGGGATAGCGGGGGGGCGCTTCACAGATACGCAGTATTTT	CASSQGIAGGRFTDTQYF
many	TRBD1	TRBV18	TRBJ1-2	TGTGCCAGCTCACCGGAACAGGGGGCTTTTGGCTATGGCTACACCTTC	CASSPEQGAFGYGYTF